These 27 T cell receptor beta chains originate from one sample sequenced in a study of cytomegalovirus exposure and HLA in healthy donors. Primers included in the PCR were 60 Vbeta and 13 Jbeta primers. The repertoire was sequenced with immunoSEQ multiplex PCR; TCRdb's copy has only in-frame clones and lacks some. Of around 200,000 clones listed, almost 75% were seen once; the top ten hold around 3.2%. Sample: PBMCs. The receptors shown here come from a woman between 25 and 40 years old in good health and CMV-seropositive.

Concerning this clone itself: Mismatch with germline at one junction end may stem from a read error. The same CDR3 arises from other DNA sequences in this sample as well. CDR3 sequence reads: CASSRRDRAYEQYF. Written as DNA, the CDR3 is TGCGCCAGCAGCAGGAGAGACAGGGCCTATGAGCAGTACTTC. The chain employs TRBV5-1 and TRBJ2-7; the match to TRBD1 covers 7 bases. The CDR3 covers 14 residues. Germline lookup yields CDR1 SGHRS and CDR2 YFSETQ.

The chain links TRBV5-1 to TRBJ1-2; tentative D call: TRBD1 (5 bases). Trimming pared 0 bases from V and 4 bases from J, leaving 7 bases between. Germline V gene sequence: CDR1 SGHRS, CDR2 YFSETQ. This CDR3 has 13 residues. The CDR3 nucleotides are TGCGCCAGCAGCTTGGAACAGGCCTATGGCTACACCTTC. Residues: CASSLEQAYGYTF.

The chain has TRBV29-1 and TRBJ2-7, with 9 nucleotides matching TRBD2. Unmatched junction bases numbered 15, after V lost 3 bases and J lost 6 bases. Germline assignment: CDR1 SQVTM and CDR2 ANQGSEA. The CDR3 is 16 amino acids. The CDR3 sequence is CSVDLVTSGSRGEQYF. CDR3 DNA sequence: TGCAGCGTTGATCTCGTCACTAGCGGGTCCCGCGGCGAGCAGTACTTC.

The sample holds a few counts of this clone. The chain has TRBV6-5 and TRBJ2-5; D may be TRBD2 (7 bases). Germline assignment: CDR1 MNHEY and CDR2 SVGAGI. The CDR3 spans 14 residues. The germline V and J ends were trimmed by 10 bases and 4 bases, with 19 bases remaining between them. Here the CDR3 reads CATRGTSVRETQYF. CDR3 bases: TGTGCCACCAGGGGAACTAGCGTCCGAGAGACCCAGTACTTC.

The chain recombines TRBV28 with TRBJ1-5, with 7 positions matching TRBD1. V shed 7 bases and J 6 bases; nucleotides not matched to a gene: 6. From germline, CDR1 is MDHEN and CDR2 SYDVKM. The CDR3 length is 13 residues. In nucleotides, the CDR3 is TGTGCCAGCACCGGGACAGCGCTTCAGCCCCAGCATTTT. It specifies CASTGTALQPQHF.

This clone was recorded a few times. The rearrangement links TRBV7-2 to TRBJ1-3; D is possibly TRBD1 (6 bases). The germline V gene encodes CDR1 SGHTA and CDR2 FQGNSA. This CDR3 spans 16 amino acids. The V and J ends lost 5 bases and 2 bases respectively, with 16 bases between them. The CDR3 DNA sequence: TGTGCCAGCAGCCGCCGGGACATTAAGCCTGGAAACACCATATATTTT. Protein product: CASSRRDIKPGNTIYF. The whole variable domain, filled in from reference TRBV7-2 and TRBJ1-3, reads GAGVSQSPSNKVTEKGKDVELRCDPISGHTALYWYRQSLGQGLEFLIYFQGNSAPDKSGLPSDRFSAERTGGSVSTLTIQRTQQEDSAVYLCASSRRDIKPGNTIYFGEGSWLTVV.

This clone was seen a handful of times. V usage is TRBV5-1 and J usage is TRBJ2-5; D ambiguous. The CDR3 sequence is 14 residues long. Per the germline V gene, CDR1 is SGHRS and CDR2 is YFSETQ. The V gene lost 1 base and the J gene lost 3 bases, with 10 bases spanning the gap. The CDR3 sequence: CASSLNRREETQYF. The CDR3 DNA reads as TGCGCCAGCAGCTTGAACCGAAGAGAAGAGACCCAGTACTTC.

The genes are TRBV6-5 and TRBJ2-1; 9 bases line up with TRBD2. This CDR3 is built from 15 residues. Losses at the gene ends were 6 bases for V and 5 bases for J; bases not matched to a gene: 8. Germline lookup yields CDR1 MNHEY and CDR2 SVGAGI. CDR3 nucleotide sequence: TGTGCCAGCAGGAGAGCGGGGGGCCGGGACAATGAGCAGTTCTTC. It is translated as CASRRAGGRDNEQFF.

V and J are TRBV14 and TRBJ2-7, with 11 bases lining up with TRBD2. The CDR3 is made up of 16 amino acids. The V segment lost 4 bases and the J segment 2 bases; nucleotides outside the gene matches: 7. Germline V gene sequence: CDR1 SGHDN, CDR2 FVKESK. CDR3 nucleotide sequence: TGTGCCAGCAGCCGACCCGGGACTAGCGGAACCTACGAGCAGTACTTC. Translation gives CASSRPGTSGTYEQYF.

The chain is built from TRBV27 and TRBJ2-7; TRBD1 might be the D (6 bases). Between the trimmed V and J ends, which lost 3 bases and 2 bases, there was a span of 17 bases. Germline CDR1 is MNHEY and CDR2 is SMNVEV (reference sequence). The CDR3 runs 16 residues. The CDR3 nucleotides read TGTGCCAGCAGTTTGAGGACCGGACAGACTACCTACGAGCAGTACTTC. It translates to CASSLRTGQTTYEQYF.

This rearrangement joins TRBV5-6 to TRBJ1-2; 7 nucleotides align to TRBD1. The germline V gene encodes CDR1 SGHDT and CDR2 YYEEEE. J lost 4 bases, V lost 5 bases, and 11 bases had no gene match. This CDR3 spans 15 amino acids. The CDR3 region has the DNA TGTGCCAGCAGGTTTGGGACAGAACTTATCTATGGCTACACCTTC. This codes for CASRFGTELIYGYTF.

This chain uses TRBV11-2 with TRBJ1-1; possible D gene TRBD1, 6 bases. The germline CDR1 and CDR2 sequences are SGHAT and FQNNGV. The CDR3 sequence is 17 residues long. Trimming cost V 5 bases and J 1 base, with 20 bases left between them. DNA for the CDR3: TGTGCCAGCAGCCCCAGGGCCCAGAGCAGGGGGAACACTGAAGCTTTCTTT. Amino acid sequence: CASSPRAQSRGNTEAFF.

V and J are TRBV19 and TRBJ2-1; 7 bases match TRBD2. This CDR3 is 14 amino acids long. The V and J ends lost 5 bases and 5 bases, in that order; junction bases with no gene match: 6. Germline V gives CDR1 LNHDA, CDR2 SQIVND (reference sequence). CDR3 nucleotides: TGTGCCAGTAGTCCGGCTAGCGGACACAATGAGCAGTTCTTC. Translating it yields CASSPASGHNEQFF.

This chain joins TRBV6-5 and TRBJ2-1; no clear D. The V and J ends lost 4 bases and 4 bases respectively, with 8 bases between them. Germline V lookup: CDR1 MNHEY, CDR2 SVGAGI. This CDR3 is built from 13 residues. The CDR3 region has the DNA TGTGCCAGCAGTTTAAAGGAGTACAATGAGCAGTTCTTC. It is translated as CASSLKEYNEQFF.

The rearrangement uses TRBV19 and TRBJ2-3, with 10 nucleotides matching TRBD2. J was trimmed by 4 bases and V by 4 bases; bases with no gene match: 5. This CDR3 spans 15 amino acids. Germline CDR1 LNHDA, CDR2 SQIVND (reference sequence). The CDR3 region has the DNA TGTGCCAGTAGTAGGGGGCTAGCGGGAGCAGATACGCAGTATTTT. It translates to CASSRGLAGADTQYF.

This clone has a single count. The chain is built from TRBV27 and TRBJ2-2; 7 nucleotides match TRBD1. The CDR3 consists of 15 residues. Germline V CDR1 and CDR2: MNHEY, SMNVEV (reference sequence). The junction had 5 bases not matched to a gene; V was cut back by 6 bases and J by 1 base. Written as DNA, the CDR3 is TGTGCCAGCAGAAGAGGGGGCCTGAACACCGGGGAGCTGTTTTTT. It is translated as CASRRGGLNTGELFF.

This clone was observed at least ten times. This chain links TRBV2 with TRBJ2-5; 8 nucleotides agree with TRBD2. The germline gives CDR1 SNHLY, CDR2 FYNNEI. With V trimmed by 6 bases and J by 2 bases, 8 bases remained unmatched. This CDR3 spans 15 amino acids. The CDR3 loop is CASSTASGLQETQYF. Written as DNA, the CDR3 is TGTGCCAGCAGCACCGCTAGCGGGCTTCAAGAGACCCAGTACTTC.

In its sample, this clone was seen a few times. The CDR3 nucleotides are TGTGCCAGCAGTTCGAGGACTAGCGGGTACGAGCAGTACTTC. Protein sequence: CASSSRTSGYEQYF. The genes are TRBV6-5 and TRBJ2-7, with 11 bases fitting TRBD2. CDR1 is MNHEY, CDR2 SVGAGI, per germline. V gave up 4 bases and J gave up 4 bases; unmatched junction bases: 3. The CDR3 contains 14 residues.

This clone occurred a few times. The genes are TRBV2 and TRBJ2-1; 9 bases agree with TRBD2. V shed 3 bases and J 7 bases; nucleotides not matched to a gene: 10. Germline loops: CDR1 SNHLY, CDR2 FYNNEI. CDR3 length equals 16 residues. CDR3 region: CASSDLSSGRFNEQFF. Written as DNA, the CDR3 is TGTGCCAGCAGTGACTTGAGCAGCGGGAGGTTTAATGAGCAGTTCTTC.

The gene calls are TRBV29-1 and TRBJ2-2; 10 bases agree with TRBD1. This CDR3 is 15 amino acids long. The V and J ends lost 4 bases and 4 bases, in that order; junction bases with no gene match: 6. CDR1 and CDR2 (germline): SQVTM, ANQGSEA. CDR3 nucleotide sequence: TGCAGCGTTGCAGGGACAGGGGCGGGCACCGGGGAGCTGTTTTTT. Translating it yields CSVAGTGAGTGELFF.

The gene calls are TRBV5-5 and TRBJ1-5; D not resolved. Trimming stripped 1 base from V and 5 bases from J, with 7 bases between. CDR1 is SGHKS, CDR2 YYEKEE, per germline (reference sequence). The CDR3 totals 13 residues. The CDR3 region has the DNA TGTGCCAGCAGCTTGTTGCAGGATCAGCCCCAGCATTTT. It encodes CASSLLQDQPQHF.

V gene TRBV6-4 combines with J gene TRBJ2-3, with D maybe TRBD2 (6 bases). This CDR3 is built from 19 residues. V lost 2 bases, J lost 6 bases, and 27 bases lay in between. The germline gives CDR1 MRHNA, CDR2 SNTAGT. The CDR3 region has the DNA TGTGCCAGCAGTGACCCCGCGGTCGGCTGGGGGGTTCCTCTGGATACGCAGTATTTT. It translates to CASSDPAVGWGVPLDTQYF.

The chain joins TRBV7-2 to TRBJ2-2; D gene unclear. CDR1 is SGHTA, CDR2 FQGNSA, per germline. The CDR3 extends over 11 amino acids. The ends were cut back, 5 bases at V and 8 bases at J, with 6 bases in the middle. DNA of the CDR3: TGTGCCAGCAGCCCCCAGGGGGAGCTGTTTTTT. It codes for CASSPQGELFF.

The chain joins TRBV28 to TRBJ2-5; tentatively, D is TRBD1 (5 bases). The CDR3 consists of 14 residues. From germline, CDR1 is MDHEN and CDR2 SYDVKM. V was shortened by 5 bases and J by 1 base, with 11 bases between the two germline ends. CDR3: CASSAQAFQETQYF. CDR3 nucleotides: TGTGCCAGCAGTGCACAGGCATTCCAAGAGACCCAGTACTTC.

The V gene is TRBV20-1, the J gene TRBJ1-2, with D hard to call. The V gene's germline CDR1 is DFQATT and CDR2 SNEGSKA (reference sequence). The CDR3 runs to 8 residues. CDR3 residues: CRAQGYTF. The CDR3, as DNA: TGCAGGGCCCAGGGCTACACCTTC.

The genes are TRBV4-1 and TRBJ1-2; 9 bases are a match to TRBD1. This CDR3 region has 16 residues. Germline CDR1 MGHRA, CDR2 YSYEKL. J gave up 3 bases and V 4 bases, and 9 bases lay outside the gene matches. CDR3 residues: CASSREQGAWDYGYTF. The CDR3 DNA is TGCGCCAGCAGCCGTGAACAGGGGGCGTGGGACTATGGCTACACCTTC.

The chain combines TRBV5-1 with TRBJ2-3, with 7 bases identical to TRBD2. Trimming removed 7 bases from V and 2 bases from J; junction bases left unmatched: 10. The CDR3 is made up of 15 amino acids. Germline assignment: CDR1 SGHRS and CDR2 YFSETQ. The CDR3 DNA reads as TGCGCCAGCGCTAGCGGAACAAACCCCACAGATACGCAGTATTTT. Its protein is CASASGTNPTDTQYF.